This TCR beta chain appears in the sequencing data of a study of cytomegalovirus exposure and HLA in healthy donors. The PCR employed 60 Vbeta primers together with 13 Jbeta primers. Per the study methods: Counted up in a later analysis, unique TCR beta chains came to some 75 million, with some 9.9 million shared. Produced via immunoSEQ multiplex PCR; TCRdb's table is partial and in-frame only. V, J and clone size are taken as reported in that table, and D and trimming were inferred from the DNA itself. The repertoire includes about 65,000 clones, about 82% of them detected once, and approximately 4.3% sits in the top ten. Notes on the study in general: V- and J-gene trimming in TCR beta was tied to a missense DCLRE1C variant by an analysis performed later. Later, an analysis showed that TCR beta chains associated with HLA were more clonally expanded than others that were equally common.

Comments on this clone: What it recognizes is unknown.

Sequencing was performed on PBMCs. This sequence originates from a woman in her 30s in good health and CMV-seronegative.

This CDR3 reads CASSPQGNTEAFF. The CDR3 DNA reads as TGTGCCAGCAGCCCTCAGGGGAACACTGAAGCTTTCTTT. This chain links TRBV6-5 with TRBJ1-1; a possible D gene is TRBD1 (5 bases). CDR1 is MNHEY and CDR2 is SVGAGI in the germline V gene. The CDR3 loop spans 13 amino acids. Trimming left V 6 bases short and J 1 base short, with 9 bases between.